Listed below are T cell receptor beta chains from one sample, sequenced in a study of blood T cell repertoires in COVID-19. This table comes from immunoSEQ multiplex PCR, and its TCRdb copy is limited to in-frame clones, with some not included. The sample has 190,000 or so clones, about 89% seen once. Sequencing was performed on peripheral blood. The receptors derive from a man aged 35 to 55 with acute or convalescent COVID-19. Both conserved end residues are part of each CDR3. The D gene is left open where the match is weak. For some rows the clone size is stated as once, few or many, or as a class when expanded; others skip it.

v_gene: TRBV11-2; abundance: once; d_gene: TRBD1; j_gene: TRBJ2-3; CDR3nt: TGTGCCAGCAGCTCGGGACAGGGCACAGATACGCAGTATTTT; CDR3aa: CASSSGQGTDTQYF
v_gene: TRBV27; abundance: .; d_gene: .; j_gene: TRBJ1-4; CDR3nt: TGTGCCAGCGGACTAGGGCCGGGACGAGAAAAACTGTTTTTT; CDR3aa: CASGLGPGREKLFF
v_gene: TRBV6-5; abundance: .; d_gene: .; j_gene: TRBJ1-3; CDR3nt: TGTGCCCGGGATCTTTACAGGGACTCTGGAAACACCATATATTTT; CDR3aa: CARDLYRDSGNTIYF
v_gene: TRBV10-3; abundance: .; d_gene: TRBD1; j_gene: TRBJ2-7; CDR3nt: TGTGCCATCAGTCTACCGCCGGGACAGGGCGAGCAGTACTTC; CDR3aa: CAISLPPGQGEQYF
v_gene: TRBV5-1; abundance: .; d_gene: TRBD1; j_gene: TRBJ2-5; CDR3nt: TGCGCCAGCAATGACAGGGGGACAGGGGAAGAGACCCAGTACTTC; CDR3aa: CASNDRGTGEETQYF
v_gene: TRBV2; abundance: .; d_gene: TRBD2; j_gene: TRBJ2-1; CDR3nt: TGTGCCAGCAGCAAAGAGCGGGGGTACTCCTACAATGAGCAGTTCTTC; CDR3aa: CASSKERGYSYNEQFF
v_gene: TRBV30; abundance: .; d_gene: TRBD1; j_gene: TRBJ1-2; CDR3nt: TGTGCCTGGAACCAAGAGACAGGGGGTTATGGCTACACCTTC; CDR3aa: CAWNQETGGYGYTF
v_gene: TRBV29-1; abundance: .; d_gene: TRBD1; j_gene: TRBJ2-2; CDR3nt: TGCAGCGGTGGACACAGGGGGTCCGGGGAGCTGTTTTTT; CDR3aa: CSGGHRGSGELFF
v_gene: TRBV11-2; abundance: .; d_gene: .; j_gene: TRBJ1-1; CDR3nt: TGTGCCAGCAGCTTAGATAGGAGGTCCGAAGCTTTCTTT; CDR3aa: CASSLDRRSEAFF
v_gene: TRBV27; abundance: .; d_gene: TRBD1; j_gene: TRBJ1-5; CDR3nt: TGTGCCAGCAAAACCCGGGGACAGTTTGGTCAGCCCCAGCATTTT; CDR3aa: CASKTRGQFGQPQHF
v_gene: TRBV6-5; abundance: .; d_gene: .; j_gene: TRBJ2-7; CDR3nt: TGTGCCAGCAGTTACTCGACAGGATTTGCCCACGAGCAGTACTTC; CDR3aa: CASSYSTGFAHEQYF
v_gene: TRBV25-1; abundance: .; d_gene: TRBD2; j_gene: TRBJ2-1; CDR3nt: TGTGCCAGCAGTCAAGCGGGGGGGGACAATGAGCAGTTCTTC; CDR3aa: CASSQAGGDNEQFF
v_gene: TRBV7-6; abundance: few; d_gene: .; j_gene: TRBJ1-4; CDR3nt: TGTGCCAGCAGCCCACAGCTAAATGAAAAACTGTTTTTT; CDR3aa: CASSPQLNEKLFF
v_gene: TRBV4-1; abundance: .; d_gene: .; j_gene: TRBJ1-5; CDR3nt: TGCGCCAGCAGCCAAATTTTAGGGGATATCAATCAGCCCCAGCATTTT; CDR3aa: CASSQILGDINQPQHF
v_gene: TRBV6-2/TRBV6-3; abundance: .; d_gene: TRBD1; j_gene: TRBJ1-2; CDR3nt: TGTGCCAGCAGTTGGGACAGGGGGCGCGGCTATGGCTACACCTTC; CDR3aa: CASSWDRGRGYGYTF
v_gene: TRBV15; abundance: .; d_gene: .; j_gene: TRBJ1-5; CDR3nt: TGTGCCACCAGCAGCCTCCGACAGGCTAGCAATCAGCCCCAGCATTTT; CDR3aa: CATSSLRQASNQPQHF
v_gene: TRBV7-9; abundance: few; d_gene: .; j_gene: TRBJ2-7; CDR3nt: TGTGCCAGCAGCCCGTCCGGTCGTCCCTACGAGCAGTACTTC; CDR3aa: CASSPSGRPYEQYF
v_gene: TRBV3-1/TRBV3-2; abundance: .; d_gene: .; j_gene: TRBJ1-6; CDR3nt: TGTGCCAGCAGCCAAACAGACGTTAATTCACCCCTCCACTTT; CDR3aa: CASSQTDVNSPLHF
v_gene: TRBV5-6; abundance: once; d_gene: .; j_gene: TRBJ2-4; CDR3nt: TGTGCCAGCAGCCCTGTAGGCAGGAACATTCAGTACTTC; CDR3aa: CASSPVGRNIQYF
v_gene: TRBV10-3; abundance: once; d_gene: .; j_gene: TRBJ1-3; CDR3nt: TGTGCCACATGGGGTTTACAGGTCCGCTCTGGAAACACCATATATTTT; CDR3aa: CATWGLQVRSGNTIYF
v_gene: TRBV6-2/TRBV6-3; abundance: .; d_gene: TRBD1; j_gene: TRBJ1-6; CDR3nt: TGTGCCAGCAGCTTACAGGGGGCAGTATCACCCCTCCACTTT; CDR3aa: CASSLQGAVSPLHF
v_gene: TRBV2; abundance: few; d_gene: .; j_gene: TRBJ1-6; CDR3nt: TGTGCCAGCAGTGAATGGGCAGGGTCGCGTTCACCCCTCCACTTT; CDR3aa: CASSEWAGSRSPLHF
v_gene: TRBV5-8; abundance: .; d_gene: .; j_gene: TRBJ1-2; CDR3nt: TGTGCCAGCAGGGGCGGGGCAAGAACATGGAACTTAGGTGGCTACACCTTC; CDR3aa: CASRGGARTWNLGGYTF
v_gene: TRBV11-2; abundance: .; d_gene: TRBD1; j_gene: TRBJ1-4; CDR3nt: TGTGCCAGCAGCCTGACAGGGCTACCAACTAATGAAAAACTGTTTTTT; CDR3aa: CASSLTGLPTNEKLFF
v_gene: TRBV19; abundance: .; d_gene: .; j_gene: TRBJ2-6; CDR3nt: TGTGCCAGTAGTATGCAGGGGAGCTCTGGGGCCAACGTCCTGACTTTC; CDR3aa: CASSMQGSSGANVLTF
v_gene: TRBV14; abundance: once; d_gene: .; j_gene: TRBJ2-1; CDR3nt: TGTGCCAGCAGCCCACACCTTCAATTAGAGCAGTTCTTC; CDR3aa: CASSPHLQLEQFF
v_gene: TRBV7-6; abundance: .; d_gene: .; j_gene: TRBJ2-7; CDR3nt: TGTGCCAGCAGCCTCGTACAGGGGGGGTCCTACGAGCAGTACTTC; CDR3aa: CASSLVQGGSYEQYF
v_gene: TRBV2; abundance: .; d_gene: TRBD1; j_gene: TRBJ1-5; CDR3nt: TGTGCCAGCAGCGAGACAGGGGGCAATCAGCCCCAGCATTTT; CDR3aa: CASSETGGNQPQHF
v_gene: TRBV24-1; abundance: few; d_gene: .; j_gene: TRBJ1-5; CDR3nt: TGTGCCACCAGTGACGTGGGGCAAAATCAGCCCCAGCATTTT; CDR3aa: CATSDVGQNQPQHF
v_gene: TRBV4-2; abundance: .; d_gene: .; j_gene: TRBJ1-1; CDR3nt: TGTGCCAGCAGCCAAGCTGGGGTCAGGGGCACTGAAGCTTTCTTT; CDR3aa: CASSQAGVRGTEAFF
v_gene: TRBV6-2/TRBV6-3; abundance: .; d_gene: TRBD2; j_gene: TRBJ2-5; CDR3nt: TGTGCCAGCAGCAAGGGACTAGCGGGGGGCCAAGAGACCCAGTACTTC; CDR3aa: CASSKGLAGGQETQYF
v_gene: TRBV5-1; abundance: .; d_gene: .; j_gene: TRBJ2-1; CDR3nt: TGCGCCAGCAGCTTGGGGAGGGCCGGGGATGAGCAGTTCTTC; CDR3aa: CASSLGRAGDEQFF
v_gene: TRBV19; abundance: .; d_gene: .; j_gene: TRBJ1-1; CDR3nt: TGTGCCAGTAGTATTAACGGTCGGACTGAAGCTTTCTTT; CDR3aa: CASSINGRTEAFF
v_gene: TRBV5-1; abundance: .; d_gene: .; j_gene: TRBJ1-2; CDR3nt: TGCGCCAGCAGCTTGCCGACGGGGGATGGCTACACCTTC; CDR3aa: CASSLPTGDGYTF
v_gene: TRBV6-2/TRBV6-3; abundance: .; d_gene: .; j_gene: TRBJ2-3; CDR3nt: TGTGCCAGCAGTCGTCCCGGGACAACTTTCACAGATACGCAGTATTTT; CDR3aa: CASSRPGTTFTDTQYF
v_gene: TRBV12-3/TRBV12-4; abundance: .; d_gene: .; j_gene: TRBJ2-5; CDR3nt: TGTGCCAGCAGCGATTTCACCGGTGAGACCCAGTACTTC; CDR3aa: CASSDFTGETQYF
v_gene: TRBV6-5; abundance: .; d_gene: TRBD2; j_gene: TRBJ2-5; CDR3nt: TGTGCCAGCAGTTCGGGGGGACGAGAGACCCAGTACTTC; CDR3aa: CASSSGGRETQYF
v_gene: TRBV11-2; abundance: .; d_gene: TRBD1; j_gene: TRBJ2-3; CDR3nt: TGTGCCAGCAGTCGCGGACAGGCGACGATCACAGATACGCAGTATTTT; CDR3aa: CASSRGQATITDTQYF
v_gene: TRBV20-1; abundance: .; d_gene: TRBD1; j_gene: TRBJ2-1; CDR3nt: TGCAGTGCTAGTGAGGGACAGGGGGTTGGTGAGCAGTTCTTC; CDR3aa: CSASEGQGVGEQFF
v_gene: TRBV7-2; abundance: .; d_gene: TRBD1; j_gene: TRBJ1-6; CDR3nt: TGTGCCAGCAGTACTCCAGGGGGTCTGTCGTATAATTCACCCCTCCACTTT; CDR3aa: CASSTPGGLSYNSPLHF
v_gene: TRBV5-1; abundance: once; d_gene: .; j_gene: TRBJ1-5; CDR3nt: TGCGCCAGCAGCTTGGATGGGGGGGTAGGTCAGCCCCAGCATTTT; CDR3aa: CASSLDGGVGQPQHF
v_gene: TRBV5-4; abundance: .; d_gene: .; j_gene: TRBJ2-7; CDR3nt: TGTGCCAGCAGCTCAAGCCAGGGGAAACCCTACGAGCAGTACTTC; CDR3aa: CASSSSQGKPYEQYF
v_gene: TRBV5-1; abundance: .; d_gene: TRBD1; j_gene: TRBJ1-2; CDR3nt: TGCGCCAGCAGCTCGACAGGGGGTAACTATGGCTACACCTTC; CDR3aa: CASSSTGGNYGYTF
v_gene: TRBV7-2; abundance: .; d_gene: .; j_gene: TRBJ1-4; CDR3nt: TGTGCCAGCAGCTCCCGGGGGGACAATGAAAAACTGTTTTTT; CDR3aa: CASSSRGDNEKLFF
v_gene: TRBV29-1; abundance: .; d_gene: TRBD2; j_gene: TRBJ2-5; CDR3nt: TGCAGCGTTAAGAGGACTAGCGGGGGGCAAGAGACCCAGTACTTC; CDR3aa: CSVKRTSGGQETQYF
v_gene: TRBV7-6; abundance: .; d_gene: .; j_gene: TRBJ2-5; CDR3nt: TGTGCCAGCAGCTTAGCAGCGGGCCCCCTAGAGACCCAGTACTTC; CDR3aa: CASSLAAGPLETQYF
v_gene: TRBV6-5; abundance: .; d_gene: TRBD1; j_gene: TRBJ1-6; CDR3nt: TGTGCCAGCGCCGAACAGGGGGCTAATAATTCACCCCTCCACTTT; CDR3aa: CASAEQGANNSPLHF
v_gene: TRBV30; abundance: .; d_gene: .; j_gene: TRBJ1-2; CDR3nt: TGTGCCTGGATGCGGGATCCTAACTATGGCTACACCTTC; CDR3aa: CAWMRDPNYGYTF
v_gene: TRBV5-4; abundance: .; d_gene: TRBD1; j_gene: TRBJ1-2; CDR3nt: TGTGCCAGCAGCAGTATCGGCAGGGGGCTTGGCTACACCTTC; CDR3aa: CASSSIGRGLGYTF
v_gene: TRBV5-6; abundance: .; d_gene: .; j_gene: TRBJ1-5; CDR3nt: TGTGCCAGCAGCGCAGGAAACAGGGTAATGCAGCCCCAGCATTTT; CDR3aa: CASSAGNRVMQPQHF
v_gene: TRBV18; abundance: few; d_gene: .; j_gene: TRBJ1-1; CDR3nt: TGTGCCAGCTCACCTCAGGTGAACACTGAAGCTTTCTTT; CDR3aa: CASSPQVNTEAFF
v_gene: TRBV15; abundance: .; d_gene: .; j_gene: TRBJ2-7; CDR3nt: TGTGCCACCAGCAGCAAGGACGGGAGCTCCTACGAGCAGTACTTC; CDR3aa: CATSSKDGSSYEQYF